This passage covers 10 T cell receptor beta chains from one sample sequenced in a study of brain T cells in children with intractable seizures. Time point specified: blood from clinic visit 5 months post-surgery; TSC patient then seizure free. Libraries were prepared by immunoSEQ multiplex PCR; TCRdb keeps only in-frame clonotypes and omits some of them. The sample has around 340,000 clones; about 93% are singletons. The material was peripheral blood, obtained 4 to 6 months after surgery. The receptors originated from a boy under two years old with tuberous sclerosis and intractable seizures.

The chain employs TRBV7-9 and TRBJ2-1; 12 positions agree with TRBD1. The germline V gene encodes CDR1 SEHNR and CDR2 FQNEAQ (reference sequence). V trimming: 5 bases; J trimming: 8 bases; junction bases outside the gene matches: 7. The CDR3 contains 15 residues. The CDR3 spells CASSPRDRGRDEQFF. In nucleotides, the CDR3 is TGTGCCAGCAGCCCTCGGGACAGGGGGCGAGATGAGCAGTTCTTC.

The genes are TRBV21-1 and TRBJ2-1; the D call TRBD2 from the table was never checked on the DNA. TRBV21-1 is classified as a pseudogene. This CDR3 contains 11 residues. CDR3 sequence: CASSPRTSALF. The CDR3 DNA reads TGTGCCAGCAGCCCCCGGACTAGCGCTCTCTTC.

The V gene is TRBV24-1, the J gene TRBJ2-3, with D possibly TRBD1 on 5 matching bases. Trimming took off 2 bases at V and 4 bases at J, with 9 bases between the two ends. Germline V gives CDR1 KGHDR, CDR2 SFDVKD. The CDR3 contains 14 residues. CDR3 amino acids: CATSDWGSSDTQYF. The CDR3 DNA reads TGTGCCACCAGTGATTGGGGCAGCTCAGATACGCAGTATTTT.

The chain is built from TRBV6-2 or TRBV6-3 and TRBJ2-3; D gene uncertain. In germline, CDR1 is MNHEY, CDR2 SVGEGT. The V gene lost 2 bases and the J gene lost 1 base, with 25 bases spanning the gap. The CDR3 extends over 20 amino acids. The CDR3 region is CASSYRIMRAVPSGTDTQYF. CDR3 sequence (DNA): TGTGCCAGCAGTTACCGTATAATGAGAGCCGTTCCCTCCGGCACAGATACGCAGTATTTT.

Only one count was recorded for this clone. The J gene is TRBJ2-1, the V gene TRBV24-1, with TRBD1 matching over 11 bases. Germline loops: CDR1 KGHDR, CDR2 SFDVKD. The CDR3 contains 14 residues. V lost 9 bases, J lost 2 bases, and 2 bases stayed unmatched. The CDR3 sequence: CATAGQGAYNEQFF. CDR3 sequence (DNA): TGTGCCACCGCGGGACAGGGGGCCTACAATGAGCAGTTCTTC.

This chain uses TRBV6-5 with TRBJ1-1; TRBD1 might be the D (5 bases). The CDR3 sequence is 13 residues long. Germline CDR1 is MNHEY and CDR2 is SVGAGI. V lost 7 bases and J 1 base, leaving 10 bases between the germline ends. CDR3 sequence reads: CASNPRANTEAFF. CDR3 nucleotide sequence: TGTGCCAGCAACCCCAGGGCGAACACTGAAGCTTTCTTT.

CDR3 coding DNA: TGCAGCTCTGGACAGGCACGGAATACGCAGTATTTT. Translated: CSSGQARNTQYF. The V call is TRBV29-1, the J call TRBJ2-3; 7 bases line up with TRBD1. The CDR3 totals 12 residues. The germline V gene encodes CDR1 SQVTM and CDR2 ANQGSEA. V shed 8 bases, J shed 7 bases, and the junction held 9 bases outside the gene matches.

The gene calls are TRBV27 and TRBJ1-1, with 7 bases that match TRBD1. The CDR3 is made up of 13 amino acids. Per germline, CDR1 MNHEY and CDR2 SMNVEV (reference sequence). The ends lost 6 bases at V and 6 bases at J; junction bases unmatched: 7. The DNA of the CDR3 is TGTGCCAGCAGCCGGGGGACAGCTTCTGAAGCTTTCTTT. Translated, it gives CASSRGTASEAFF.

This chain connects TRBV6-1 to TRBJ1-4; maybe TRBD1 (6 bases). The length of the CDR3 is 19 residues. V lost 2 bases to trimming and J lost 4 bases, with 23 bases between them. Per germline, CDR1 MNHNS and CDR2 SASEGT. The CDR3 region has the DNA TGTGCCAGCAGTGAATTGGGAGGGGGGATTGGAAGGATTAATGAAAAACTGTTTTTT. Amino acids: CASSELGGGIGRINEKLFF.

The rearrangement uses TRBV7-9 and TRBJ2-1; 15 positions agree with TRBD2. V shed 4 bases and J 9 bases; nucleotides not matched to a gene: 4. The germline gives CDR1 SEHNR, CDR2 FQNEAQ (reference sequence). This CDR3 contains 15 residues. Here the CDR3 reads CASSSPGLAGGEQFF. The DNA of the CDR3 is TGTGCCAGCAGCTCACCGGGACTAGCGGGGGGTGAGCAGTTCTTC.